Presented here are 11 T cell receptor beta chains from one specimen sequenced in a study of CD8 T cells in Susac syndrome. Random hexamers served to reverse transcribe about 0.5 to 1 ug RNA. MiXCR, run by TCRdb on the immunoSEQ multiplex PCR reads, gives a single entry per CDR3 protein. Of around 200,000 distinct CDR3 sequences listed, about 94% were seen once; the top ten hold roughly 0.13%. Sequencing was done on a sample of CD8+ T cells from PBMCs. These receptors all come from a human donor with multiple sclerosis.

The chain is built from TRBV7-9 and TRBJ2-1; 10 bases are a match to TRBD2. CDR1 is SEHNR and CDR2 is FQNEAQ in the germline V gene (reference sequence). Trimming took 5 bases from V and 1 from J; bases not matched to a gene: 5. The CDR3 runs to 16 residues. CDR3 coding DNA: TGTGCCAGCAGCCGAATAGCGGGAGGATCCTACAATGAGCAGTTCTTC. Its translation: CASSRIAGGSYNEQFF.

The V and J genes are TRBV12-3 or TRBV12-4 and TRBJ1-3; D gene ambiguous. CDR3 length: 11 amino acids. The V end was cut by 3 bases, the J end by 8 bases, with 5 bases between. CDR3 loop: CASSFSDTIYF. The CDR3 nucleotides read TGTGCCAGCAGTTTTAGCGACACCATATATTTT.

The V call is TRBV12-3 or TRBV12-4, the J call TRBJ2-1; D unclear. V lost 2 bases to trimming and J lost 15 bases, with 20 bases between them. This CDR3 region has 14 residues. The CDR3 DNA follows: TGTGCCAGCAGTTTAAAGATCGGCAGATCATCGCGGTTCTTC. Protein: CASSLKIGRSSRFF.

This rearrangement joins TRBV9 to TRBJ1-4, with 11 bases matching TRBD1. Germline V CDR1 and CDR2: SGDLS, YYNGEE. Trimming removed 4 bases from V and 7 bases from J; junction bases left unmatched: 6. The CDR3 runs to 15 residues. The CDR3 nucleotides read TGTGCCAGCAGCATTTCCGGGACAGGGGGTGAAAAACTGTTTTTT. Protein sequence: CASSISGTGGEKLFF.

The CDR3 reads CASSSRDRGYNEQFF. DNA of the CDR3: TGTGCCAGCAGTAGCCGGGACAGGGGTTACAATGAGCAGTTCTTC. The chain couples TRBV27 to TRBJ2-1; TRBD1 matches at 10 bases. V gave up 5 bases and J gave up 4 bases; unmatched junction bases: 5. Germline V lookup: CDR1 MNHEY, CDR2 SMNVEV (reference sequence). The CDR3 spans 15 residues.

V is TRBV7-9 and J is TRBJ2-7; the D gene could be TRBD1 or TRBD2 (5 bases each). The germline gives CDR1 SEHNR, CDR2 FQNEAQ (reference sequence). CDR3 size: 15 residues. Trimming removed 3 bases at V and 2 bases at J, with 14 bases between. The CDR3 sequence is CASSLDWDGTYEQYF. For the CDR3, the DNA is TGTGCCAGCAGCTTGGACTGGGACGGAACCTACGAGCAGTACTTC.

The chain recombines TRBV19 with TRBJ1-1; no reliable D call. Between the trimmed V and J ends, which lost 5 bases and 0 bases, there was a span of 13 bases. Germline CDR1 and CDR2: LNHDA and SQIVND (reference sequence). The CDR3 runs to 15 residues. The CDR3 protein is CASSSKAAMNTEAFF. In DNA form, the CDR3 reads TGTGCCAGTAGTTCGAAGGCAGCCATGAACACTGAAGCTTTCTTT. Drawing the rest from reference TRBV19 and TRBJ1-1, the complete variable domain is DGGITQSPKYLFRKEGQNVTLSCEQNLNHDAMYWYRQDPGQGLRLIYYSQIVNDFQKGDIAEGYSVSREKKESFPLTVTSAQKNPTAFYLCASSSKAAMNTEAFFGQGTRLTVV.

The chain is built from TRBV10-3 and TRBJ2-5, with D perhaps matching TRBD2 (7 bases). Germline V gene lookup returns CDR1 ENHRY and CDR2 SYGVKD. The CDR3 has 15 residues. Trimming removed 5 bases at V and 5 bases at J, with 18 bases between. The CDR3 DNA is TGTGCCATCAGTCCTAGCGGAGGGGGAAGTGAGACCCAGTACTTC. Amino acid sequence: CAISPSGGGSETQYF.

The V gene is TRBV19, the J gene TRBJ2-3; 12 nucleotides align to TRBD2. With 6 bases clipped from V and 3 bases from J, the junction kept 7 bases outside the gene matches. Germline CDR1 is LNHDA and CDR2 is SQIVND (reference sequence). CDR3 size: 16 residues. In DNA, the CDR3 is TGTGCCAGTAGCCTGGGACTAGCGGGTTGGACAGATACGCAGTATTTT. Translated, it gives CASSLGLAGWTDTQYF.

This clonotype has just one count. The rearrangement joins TRBV5-4 to TRBJ2-2; TRBD2 is a possible D gene (6 bases). Between the trimmed V and J ends, which lost 1 base and 3 bases, there was a span of 10 bases. This CDR3 contains 15 residues. Per the germline V gene, CDR1 is SGHNT and CDR2 is YYREEE (reference sequence). The CDR3 protein is CASSLRPGDTGELFF. CDR3 sequence (DNA): TGTGCCAGCAGCTTGAGGCCGGGGGACACCGGGGAGCTGTTTTTT.

V gene TRBV19 combines with J gene TRBJ2-1; 7 positions match TRBD2. This CDR3 has 13 amino acids. The V and J ends lost 5 bases and 6 bases, in that order; junction bases with no gene match: 4. The V gene's germline CDR1 is LNHDA and CDR2 SQIVND (reference sequence). This CDR3 reads CASSAASGNEQFF. The DNA for the CDR3 is TGTGCCAGTAGTGCTGCTAGCGGCAATGAGCAGTTCTTC.